The sequence of this T cell receptor beta chain was determined in a study of cytomegalovirus exposure and HLA in healthy donors. V dropped 3 bases and J dropped 3 bases, with 12 bases sitting between them. This CDR3 is built from 15 residues. Germline V gene lookup returns CDR1 SGHRS and CDR2 YFSETQ. Study-level findings and limits: Later on, an analysis found that several of the most significant clusters appeared to be linked to common viral pathogens, which included parvovirus B19. Relative to equally common others, HLA-associated TCR beta chains showed greater clonal expansion in a later analysis. In vitro assays verified that a few CMV-associated chains recognized CMV antigens specifically. A later analysis reportedly found that, within productive TCRs, an Asian-associated ancestry cluster had fewer N-insertions than the mean observed across the roughly 610 donors.

Amplification used 60 Vbeta primers and 13 Jbeta primers. TCRdb's table, derived via immunoSEQ multiplex PCR, lists solely in-frame clones and lacks some. The sample contains some 130,000 clones, about two thirds of which appear only once. For this clone: Its antigen remains unidentified.

Sequenced sample: PBMCs. The chain employs TRBV5-1 and TRBJ1-4, with D perhaps TRBD1 (5 bases). The TCR originated in a woman aged 55-69 years in good health and CMV-seropositive. CDR3 sequence: CASSSGSGANEKLFF. The DNA for the CDR3 is TGCGCCAGCAGCTCGGGGTCGGGGGCTAATGAAAAACTGTTTTTT.